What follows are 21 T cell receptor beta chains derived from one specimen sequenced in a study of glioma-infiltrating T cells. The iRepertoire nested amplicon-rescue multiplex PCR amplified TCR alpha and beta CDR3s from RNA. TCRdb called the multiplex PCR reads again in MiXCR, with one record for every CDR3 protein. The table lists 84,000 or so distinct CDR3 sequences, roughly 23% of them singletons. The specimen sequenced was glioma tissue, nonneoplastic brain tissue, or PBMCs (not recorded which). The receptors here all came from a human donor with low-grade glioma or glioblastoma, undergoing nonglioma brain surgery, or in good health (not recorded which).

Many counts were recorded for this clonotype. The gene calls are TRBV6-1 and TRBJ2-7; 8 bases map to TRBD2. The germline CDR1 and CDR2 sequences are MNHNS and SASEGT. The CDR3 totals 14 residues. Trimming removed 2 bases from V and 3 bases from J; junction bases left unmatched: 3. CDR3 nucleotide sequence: TGTGCCAGCAGTGAACAAGGGACTAGCTACGAGCAGTACTTC. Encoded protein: CASSEQGTSYEQYF.

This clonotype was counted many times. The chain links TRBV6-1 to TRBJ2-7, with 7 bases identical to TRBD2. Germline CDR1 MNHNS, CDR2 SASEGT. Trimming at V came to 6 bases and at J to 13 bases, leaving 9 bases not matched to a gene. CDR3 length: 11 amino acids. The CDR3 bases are TGTGCCAGCAGATGGGGGACTACGGATTACTTC. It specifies CASRWGTTDYF.

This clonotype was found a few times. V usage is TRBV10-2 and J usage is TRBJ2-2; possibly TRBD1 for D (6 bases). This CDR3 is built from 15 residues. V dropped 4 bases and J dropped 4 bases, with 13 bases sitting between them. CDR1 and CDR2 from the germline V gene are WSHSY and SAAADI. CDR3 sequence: CASSGQAVSTGELFF. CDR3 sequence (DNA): TGCGCCAGCAGTGGACAGGCGGTTAGCACCGGGGAGCTGTTTTTT.

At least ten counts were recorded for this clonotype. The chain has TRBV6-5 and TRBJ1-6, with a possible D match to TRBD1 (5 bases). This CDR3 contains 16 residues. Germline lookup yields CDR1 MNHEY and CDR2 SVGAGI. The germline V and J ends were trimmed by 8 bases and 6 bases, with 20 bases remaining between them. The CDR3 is CASGTPGTVINSPLHF. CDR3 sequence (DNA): TGTGCCAGCGGTACTCCTGGGACGGTGATTAATTCACCCCTCCACTTT.

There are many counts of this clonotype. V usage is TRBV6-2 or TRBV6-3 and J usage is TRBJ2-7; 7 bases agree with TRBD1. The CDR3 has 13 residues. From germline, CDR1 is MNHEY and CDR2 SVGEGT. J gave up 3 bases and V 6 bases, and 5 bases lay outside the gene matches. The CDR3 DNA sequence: TGTGCCAGCAGAGGGACAGCGGACTACGAGCAGTACTTC. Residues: CASRGTADYEQYF.

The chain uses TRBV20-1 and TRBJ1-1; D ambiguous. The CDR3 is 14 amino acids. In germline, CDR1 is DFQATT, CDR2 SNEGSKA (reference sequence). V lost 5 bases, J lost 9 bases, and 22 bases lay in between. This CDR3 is CSAQRVSMNTKAFF. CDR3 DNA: TGCAGTGCTCAAAGGGTTTCCATGAACACCAAAGCTTTCTTT.

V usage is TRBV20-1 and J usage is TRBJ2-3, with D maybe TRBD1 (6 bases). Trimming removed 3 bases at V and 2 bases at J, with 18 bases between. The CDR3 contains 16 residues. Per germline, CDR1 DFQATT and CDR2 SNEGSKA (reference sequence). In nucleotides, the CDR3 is TGCAGTGCTAGCTCGCCTGGACAGCTTACCACAGATACGCAGTATTTT. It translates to CSASSPGQLTTDTQYF.

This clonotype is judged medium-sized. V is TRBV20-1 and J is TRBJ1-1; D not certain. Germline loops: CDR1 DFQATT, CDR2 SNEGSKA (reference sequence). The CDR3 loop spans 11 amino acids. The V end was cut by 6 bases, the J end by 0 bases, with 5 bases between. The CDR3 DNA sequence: TGCAGTGCGAGCATGAACACTGAAGCTTTCTTT. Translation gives CSASMNTEAFF.

The CDR3 spells CASSSSDITYEQYF. The CDR3, as DNA: TGCGCCAGCAGCTCGAGTGACATAACCTACGAGCAGTACTTC. V usage is TRBV5-1 and J usage is TRBJ2-7, with D hard to call. From germline, CDR1 is SGHRS and CDR2 YFSETQ. V lost 3 bases and J lost 2, with 12 bases in between. The CDR3 is 14 residues long.

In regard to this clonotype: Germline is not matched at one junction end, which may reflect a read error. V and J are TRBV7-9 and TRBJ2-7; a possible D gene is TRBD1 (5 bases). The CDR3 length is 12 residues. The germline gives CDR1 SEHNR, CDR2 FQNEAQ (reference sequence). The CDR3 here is CASSRQGYEKYF. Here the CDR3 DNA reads TGTGCCAGCAGCCGCCAGGGCTACGAGAAGTACTTC. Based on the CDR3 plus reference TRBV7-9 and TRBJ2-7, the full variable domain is DTGVSQNPRHKITKRGQNVTFRCDPISEHNRLYWYRQTLGQGPEFLTYFQNEAQLEKSRLLSDRFSAERPKGSFSTLEIQRTEQGDSAMYLCASSRQGYEKYFGPGTRLTVT.

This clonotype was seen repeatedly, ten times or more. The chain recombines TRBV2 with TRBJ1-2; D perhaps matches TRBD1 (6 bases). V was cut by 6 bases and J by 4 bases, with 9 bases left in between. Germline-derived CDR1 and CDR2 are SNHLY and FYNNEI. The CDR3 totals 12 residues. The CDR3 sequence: CASRQGRYGYTF. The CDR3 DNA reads TGTGCCAGCAGACAGGGACGCTATGGCTACACCTTC.

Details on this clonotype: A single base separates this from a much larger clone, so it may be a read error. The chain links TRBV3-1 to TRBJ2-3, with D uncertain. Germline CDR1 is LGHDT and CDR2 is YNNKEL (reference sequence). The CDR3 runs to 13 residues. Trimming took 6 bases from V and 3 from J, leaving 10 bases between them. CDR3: CASREHVTDTQYF. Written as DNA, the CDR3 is TGTGCCAGCAGGGAGCATGTAACAGATACGCAGTATTTT.

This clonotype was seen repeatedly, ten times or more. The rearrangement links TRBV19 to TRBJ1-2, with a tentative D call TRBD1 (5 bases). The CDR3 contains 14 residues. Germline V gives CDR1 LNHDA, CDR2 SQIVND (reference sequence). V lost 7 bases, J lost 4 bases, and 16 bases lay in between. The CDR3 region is CASTPDTAGYGYTF. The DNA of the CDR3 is TGTGCCAGTACCCCGGACACGGCCGGCTATGGCTACACCTTC.

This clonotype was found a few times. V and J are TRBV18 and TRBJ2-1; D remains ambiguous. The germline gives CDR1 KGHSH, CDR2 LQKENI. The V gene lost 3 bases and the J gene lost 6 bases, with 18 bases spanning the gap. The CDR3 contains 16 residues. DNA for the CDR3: TGTGCCAGCTCACCGCCGGGTAGCTACCATACCAATGAGCAGTTCTTC. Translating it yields CASSPPGSYHTNEQFF.

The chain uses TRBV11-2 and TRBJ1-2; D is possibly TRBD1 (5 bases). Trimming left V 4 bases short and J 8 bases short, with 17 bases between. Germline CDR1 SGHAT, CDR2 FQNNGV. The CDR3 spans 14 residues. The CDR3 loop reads CASSSLPLGEGYTF. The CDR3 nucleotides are TGTGCCAGCAGCTCCCTCCCGTTGGGGGAAGGCTACACCTTC.

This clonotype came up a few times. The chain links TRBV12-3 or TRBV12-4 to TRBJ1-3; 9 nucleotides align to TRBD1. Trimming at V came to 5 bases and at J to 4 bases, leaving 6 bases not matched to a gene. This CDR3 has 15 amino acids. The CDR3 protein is CASSMVGTGGNTIYF. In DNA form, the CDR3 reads TGTGCCAGCAGTATGGTTGGGACAGGGGGAAACACCATATATTTT.

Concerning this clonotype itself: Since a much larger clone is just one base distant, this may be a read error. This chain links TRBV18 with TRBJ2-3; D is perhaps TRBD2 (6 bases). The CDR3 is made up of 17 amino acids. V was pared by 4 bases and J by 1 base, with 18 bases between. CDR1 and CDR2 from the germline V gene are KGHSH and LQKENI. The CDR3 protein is CASSLGSIGSCTDTQYF. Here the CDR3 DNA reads TGTGCCAGCTCACTCGGGAGTATAGGGTCCTGCACAGATACGCAGTATTTT. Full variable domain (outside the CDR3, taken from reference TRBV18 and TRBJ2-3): NAGVMQNPRHLVRRRGQEARLRCSPMKGHSHVYWYRQLPEEGLKFMVYLQKENIIDESGMPKERFSAEFPKEGPSILRIQQVVRGDSAAYFCASSLGSIGSCTDTQYFGPGTRLTVL.

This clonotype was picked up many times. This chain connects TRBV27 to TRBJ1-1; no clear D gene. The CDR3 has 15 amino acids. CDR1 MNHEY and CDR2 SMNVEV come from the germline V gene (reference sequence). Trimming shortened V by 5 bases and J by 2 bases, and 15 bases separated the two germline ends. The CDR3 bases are TGTGCCAGCAGTCCGATCGGGGAGGGCAACACTGAAGCTTTCTTT. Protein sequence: CASSPIGEGNTEAFF.

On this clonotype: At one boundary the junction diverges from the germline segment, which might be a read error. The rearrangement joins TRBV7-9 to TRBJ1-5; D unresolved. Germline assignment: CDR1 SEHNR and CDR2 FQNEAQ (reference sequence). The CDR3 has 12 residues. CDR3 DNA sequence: TGTGCCAGCAGTTTAGAAGCTCAGACCCAGCATTTT. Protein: CASSLEAQTQHF.

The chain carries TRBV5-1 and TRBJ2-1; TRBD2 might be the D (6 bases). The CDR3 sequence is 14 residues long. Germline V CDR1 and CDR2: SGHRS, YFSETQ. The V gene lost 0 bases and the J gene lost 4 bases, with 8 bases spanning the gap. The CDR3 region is CASSLGGEYNEQFF. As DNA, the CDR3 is TGCGCCAGCAGCTTGGGGGGGGAATACAATGAGCAGTTCTTC.

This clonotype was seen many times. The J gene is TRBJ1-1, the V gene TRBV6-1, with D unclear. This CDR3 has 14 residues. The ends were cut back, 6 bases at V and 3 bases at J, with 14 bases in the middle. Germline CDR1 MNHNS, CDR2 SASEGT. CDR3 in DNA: TGTGCCAGCAGGATGACACCTGGGGACACTGAAGCTTTCTTT. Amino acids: CASRMTPGDTEAFF.